This note documents a single T cell receptor (beta chain) sequence. The V gene lost 7 bases and the J gene lost 2 bases, with 14 bases spanning the gap. From germline, CDR1 is LNHDA and CDR2 SQIVND (reference sequence). The CDR3 runs 15 residues. Method: immunoSEQ multiplex PCR; TCRdb's copy keeps in-frame clones and lacks some. Of over 60,000 clones in the sample, 70% to 90% were seen once. This entry comes from a study of blood T cell repertoires in COVID-19. Study in general: Samples representing acute and convalescent COVID-19 were sourced from the United States, Italy and Spain.

This clonotype was sampled from a man between 65 and 79 years old with active or convalescent COVID-19. V gene TRBV19 combines with J gene TRBJ2-2; TRBD2 might be the D (6 bases). The sequenced sample was peripheral blood. The CDR3 DNA is TGTGCCAGTACTCTCGTGGGGGGAAACACCGGGGAGCTGTTTTTT. This encodes CASTLVGGNTGELFF.